These T cell receptor beta chains were read from a single sample in a study of T cell repertoires in cytomegalovirus infection. TCRdb reprocessed the reads with MiXCR, giving one entry per CDR3 protein. This repertoire shows over 450,000 distinct CDR3 sequences, 11% found once; its top ten account for around 9.6%. Sequences were obtained from PBMCs. These receptor sequences come from a human donor in good health (CMV status not recorded). Some clones in this sample may be carry-over from other donors' samples. Both conserved end residues are part of each CDR3. The D gene is left open where the match is weak. Clone size is given for some rows only: seen once, a few or many times, or a class if the clone is expanded.

J gene: TRBJ1-2
clone size: many
V gene: TRBV7-2
D gene: -
CDR3 DNA: TGTGCCAGCAGCTTAGGTGGCTCGAGGGCTGGGACCTTC
CDR3 protein: CASSLGGSRAGTF

J gene: TRBJ2-1
clone size: -
V gene: TRBV4-2
D gene: TRBD2
CDR3 DNA: TGTGCCAGCAGCCCCGAGAGCGGGAGAAGCAATGAGCAGTTCTTC
CDR3 protein: CASSPESGRSNEQFF

J gene: TRBJ2-5
clone size: -
V gene: TRBV9
D gene: TRBD1
CDR3 DNA: TGTGCCAGCAGCGACAGGGGGTCAGAGACCCAGTACTTC
CDR3 protein: CASSDRGSETQYF

J gene: TRBJ2-2
clone size: few
V gene: TRBV11-2
D gene: -
CDR3 DNA: TGTGCCAGCAGCTCTATCCTAGCGAGCTCCCCCACGGAGAACACCGGGGAGCTGTTTTTT
CDR3 protein: CASSSILASSPTENTGELFF

J gene: TRBJ1-3
clone size: few
V gene: TRBV30
D gene: -
CDR3 DNA: TGTGCCTGGAGTAGGGGGAACTCTGGAAACACCATATATTTT
CDR3 protein: CAWSRGNSGNTIYF

J gene: TRBJ1-5
clone size: many
V gene: TRBV6-2/TRBV6-3
D gene: -
CDR3 DNA: TGTGCCAGCAGTTACTCGAGAGGGGGAAACGTTCGGCCCCAGCATTTT
CDR3 protein: CASSYSRGGNVRPQHF

J gene: TRBJ1-1
clone size: few
V gene: TRBV20-1
D gene: -
CDR3 DNA: TGCAGTGCTCGATCGGGACATATGAACACTGAAGCTTTCTTT
CDR3 protein: CSARSGHMNTEAFF

J gene: TRBJ2-2
clone size: -
V gene: TRBV9
D gene: TRBD2
CDR3 DNA: TGTGCCAGCACCGTAGGGACAACACTAGCGGGAGGGAACACCGGGGAGCTGTTTTTT
CDR3 protein: CASTVGTTLAGGNTGELFF

J gene: TRBJ2-7
clone size: few
V gene: TRBV5-4
D gene: -
CDR3 DNA: TGTGCCAGCAGGCGGGACAGAAGCTACGAGCAGTACTTC
CDR3 protein: CASRRDRSYEQYF

J gene: TRBJ2-3
clone size: many
V gene: TRBV20-1
D gene: -
CDR3 DNA: TGCAGTGCTCTTAAACATCCTAGCACAGATACGCAGTATTTT
CDR3 protein: CSALKHPSTDTQYF

J gene: TRBJ2-5
clone size: many
V gene: TRBV19
D gene: TRBD2
CDR3 DNA: TGTGCCAGTAGGGTTAGCGGGGAGGAGACCCAGTACTTC
CDR3 protein: CASRVSGEETQYF

J gene: TRBJ2-5
clone size: many
V gene: TRBV5-4
D gene: -
CDR3 DNA: TGTGCCAGCAGCCCGGATGGGGAGACCCAGTACTTC
CDR3 protein: CASSPDGETQYF

J gene: TRBJ2-5
clone size: -
V gene: TRBV30
D gene: -
CDR3 DNA: TGTGCCTGGACCGGACAGACCCAAGAGACCCAGTACTTC
CDR3 protein: CAWTGQTQETQYF

J gene: TRBJ2-6
clone size: -
V gene: TRBV20-1
D gene: TRBD1
CDR3 DNA: TGCAGTGCTAAAACAGGGGGACCTGGGGCCAACGTCCTGACTTTC
CDR3 protein: CSAKTGGPGANVLTF

J gene: TRBJ1-1
clone size: many
V gene: TRBV7-9
D gene: TRBD1
CDR3 DNA: TGTGCCAGCAGCTTAGTTGGGGACAGGAACACTGAAGCTTTCTTT
CDR3 protein: CASSLVGDRNTEAFF

J gene: TRBJ2-5
clone size: many
V gene: TRBV7-8
D gene: -
CDR3 DNA: TGTGCCAGCAGCTTAGGGGCAGGGTCGGGAGAGACCCAGTACTTC
CDR3 protein: CASSLGAGSGETQYF

J gene: TRBJ2-1
clone size: many
V gene: TRBV6-1
D gene: TRBD2
CDR3 DNA: TGTGCCAGCAGCCGAGGTGGGACTAATGGGGATGAGCAGTTCTTC
CDR3 protein: CASSRGGTNGDEQFF

J gene: TRBJ2-2
clone size: many
V gene: TRBV12-5
D gene: TRBD2
CDR3 DNA: TGTGCTAGTGGTTTTACTAGCGGGAACACCGGGGAGCTGTTTTTT
CDR3 protein: CASGFTSGNTGELFF

J gene: TRBJ2-5
clone size: many
V gene: TRBV7-2
D gene: TRBD2
CDR3 DNA: TGTGCCAGCAGCTTAGTTAGCGCGGGGGGGCAGACCCAGTACTTC
CDR3 protein: CASSLVSAGGQTQYF

J gene: TRBJ2-7
clone size: -
V gene: TRBV27
D gene: TRBD2
CDR3 DNA: TGTGCCAGCAGTTCTTCCCGGACTAGCGGGACAATTTTGCACGAGCAGTACTTC
CDR3 protein: CASSSSRTSGTILHEQYF

J gene: TRBJ1-1
clone size: many
V gene: TRBV20-1
D gene: -
CDR3 DNA: TGCAGTGCTAGAGTTGGGGCAATGAACACTGAAGCTTTCTTT
CDR3 protein: CSARVGAMNTEAFF

J gene: TRBJ2-6
clone size: few
V gene: TRBV7-6
D gene: -
CDR3 DNA: TGTGCCAGCAGCCCATCGGCGCTGGGCGCCGTCCTGACTTTC
CDR3 protein: CASSPSALGAVLTF

J gene: TRBJ1-4
clone size: many
V gene: TRBV7-3
D gene: -
CDR3 DNA: TGTGCCAGCAGCTTAAACGGGCCAGGGCGGAATGAAAAACTGTTTTTT
CDR3 protein: CASSLNGPGRNEKLFF

J gene: TRBJ1-2
clone size: -
V gene: TRBV19
D gene: -
CDR3 DNA: TGTGCCAGTAGTCAACAGGTTCGCTTTGGCTACACCTTC
CDR3 protein: CASSQQVRFGYTF

J gene: TRBJ1-5
clone size: many
V gene: TRBV5-6
D gene: -
CDR3 DNA: TGTGCCAGCAGCTTGCAGACAGCTTATCAGCCCCAGCATTTT
CDR3 protein: CASSLQTAYQPQHF

J gene: TRBJ2-7
clone size: -
V gene: TRBV6-5
D gene: -
CDR3 DNA: TGTGCCAGCGGCCGGACAGCGGAGTATCGGTACTTC
CDR3 protein: CASGRTAEYRYF

J gene: TRBJ2-4
clone size: many
V gene: TRBV12-3/TRBV12-4
D gene: TRBD1
CDR3 DNA: TGTGCCAGCAGTTCCCCCGGGACAGGTCAAAACATTCAGTACTTC
CDR3 protein: CASSSPGTGQNIQYF

J gene: TRBJ1-2
clone size: -
V gene: TRBV3-1
D gene: -
CDR3 DNA: TGTGCCAGCAGCCAAGATCTTACAGGCGGCGGCTACACCTTC
CDR3 protein: CASSQDLTGGGYTF

J gene: TRBJ1-5
clone size: few
V gene: TRBV30
D gene: -
CDR3 DNA: TGTGCCTGGAGTGTGGGGACGGGATATAGCAATCAGCCCCAGCATTTT
CDR3 protein: CAWSVGTGYSNQPQHF

J gene: TRBJ2-5
clone size: few
V gene: TRBV2
D gene: TRBD1
CDR3 DNA: TGTGCCAGCAGTGAGAGGGACAGGCGGGATGAGACCCAGTACTTC
CDR3 protein: CASSERDRRDETQYF

J gene: TRBJ2-1
clone size: many
V gene: TRBV10-2
D gene: -
CDR3 DNA: TGCGCCAGCAGTGTTACGCCGGGGGAAGGTATGAAGAAGTTCTTC
CDR3 protein: CASSVTPGEGMKKFF

J gene: TRBJ1-1
clone size: many
V gene: TRBV7-3
D gene: -
CDR3 DNA: TGTGCCAGCAGCCCAAGGGACACTGAAGCTTTCTTT
CDR3 protein: CASSPRDTEAFF

J gene: TRBJ1-2
clone size: many
V gene: TRBV28
D gene: -
CDR3 DNA: TGTGCCAGCGCTGGAAGTTATGGCTACACCTTC
CDR3 protein: CASAGSYGYTF

J gene: TRBJ2-1
clone size: many
V gene: TRBV2
D gene: -
CDR3 DNA: TGTGCCTCCCAAACCCCTAAGGGATACAATGAGCAGTTCTTC
CDR3 protein: CASQTPKGYNEQFF

J gene: TRBJ2-3
clone size: many
V gene: TRBV6-5
D gene: -
CDR3 DNA: TGTGCCAGCAGTACCCGGGACGGCACAGATACGCAGTATTTT
CDR3 protein: CASSTRDGTDTQYF

J gene: TRBJ2-3
clone size: many
V gene: TRBV7-2
D gene: TRBD1
CDR3 DNA: TGTGCCAGCAGCCCACGACAGGGTAACACAGATACGCAGTATTTT
CDR3 protein: CASSPRQGNTDTQYF

J gene: TRBJ2-7
clone size: many
V gene: TRBV7-8
D gene: TRBD1
CDR3 DNA: TGTGCCAGCAGCTTTCCGTCGGACAGGGGATCCTACGAGCAGTACTTC
CDR3 protein: CASSFPSDRGSYEQYF